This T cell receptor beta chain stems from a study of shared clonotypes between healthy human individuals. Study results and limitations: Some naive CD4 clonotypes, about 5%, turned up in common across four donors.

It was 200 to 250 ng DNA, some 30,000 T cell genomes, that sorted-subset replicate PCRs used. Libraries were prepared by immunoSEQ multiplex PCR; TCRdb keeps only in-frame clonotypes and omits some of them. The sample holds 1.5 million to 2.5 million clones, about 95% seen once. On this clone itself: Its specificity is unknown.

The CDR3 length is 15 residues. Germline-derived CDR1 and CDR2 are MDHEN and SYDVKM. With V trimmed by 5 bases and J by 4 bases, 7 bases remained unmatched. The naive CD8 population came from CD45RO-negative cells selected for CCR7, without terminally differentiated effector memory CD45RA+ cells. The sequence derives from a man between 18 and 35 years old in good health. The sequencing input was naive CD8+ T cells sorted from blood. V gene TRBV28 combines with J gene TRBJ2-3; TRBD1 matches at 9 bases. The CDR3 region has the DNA TGTGCCAGCAGTCCGCGGACAGGGGTGTCAGATACGCAGTATTTT. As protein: CASSPRTGVSDTQYF.